The source of this T cell receptor (beta chain) is a study of T cell responses to AZD1222 COVID-19 vaccine. The CDR3 loop spans 13 amino acids. V was clipped by 8 bases and J by 5 bases; unmatched bases: 4. This clone was recorded once. Profiled with immunoSEQ multiplex PCR; TCRdb holds only in-frame clones, not every one. The data contain about 68,000 clones, about nine tenths of them seen just once; the ten biggest clones take up roughly 2.7%. The clonotype originates from an adult in good health. Material: peripheral blood, obtained on day 0 of AZD1222 vaccination. The chain has TRBV12-3 or TRBV12-4 and TRBJ2-2; 8 bases fit TRBD1. CDR3 amino acids: CASQGAWTGELFF. The DNA for the CDR3 is TGTGCCAGCCAGGGGGCGTGGACCGGGGAGCTGTTTTTT.